A few counts support the clone carrying this TCR beta chain. Its antigen is currently unknown. Two oligonucleotides, mixed equimolar, formed the beta constant-region primer covering TRBC1 and TRBC2. Nested alpha and beta constant-region primers with the SP2 primer drove four PCR rounds on ligated cDNA. TCRdb called the UMI-ligation and nested PCR reads again in MiXCR, with one record for every CDR3 protein. The sample yields 120,000 to 150,000 distinct CDR3 sequences, about 20% seen once. The data derive from a study of naive and memory T cell subsets. Study conclusions and caveats: Naive repertoires, especially CD8, held a few larger clonotypes, possibly memory cells re-expressing CD45RA. Expression changes during T cell differentiation may affect RNA-based TCR counts.

J was trimmed by 5 bases and V by 4 bases; bases with no gene match: 4. The CDR3 loop spans 13 amino acids. In germline, CDR1 is MGHDK, CDR2 SYGVNS. Separate alpha and beta amplification began at the second PCR step. The specimen was naive CD4+ T cells from blood. This clonotype was obtained from a human donor in good health. The V call is TRBV25-1, the J call TRBJ1-1; 7 bases fit TRBD1. In DNA, the CDR3 is TGTGCCAGCAGTGTGCCAGGGGGGACTGAAGCTTTCTTT. Translation gives CASSVPGGTEAFF.